Reported below is one T cell receptor beta chain. Antigen: not known. The CDR3 runs to 17 residues. Trimming cost V 4 bases and J 0 bases, with 15 bases left between them. Germline loops: CDR1 MDHEN, CDR2 SYDVKM. These data belong to a study of cytomegalovirus exposure and HLA in healthy donors. General study results and limits: Among the CMV-associated chains, three were confirmed in vitro as specific for CMV antigens. Exclusion as indistinguishable affected some V segments, including TRBV6-2 and TRBV6-3.

Primers: 60 Vbeta forward and 13 Jbeta reverse. The authors' processing: Per a later analysis, the number of unique TCR beta chains was roughly 87 million, of which roughly 11 million were shared. Sequencing was performed with immunoSEQ multiplex PCR; in TCRdb, only in-frame clones are kept and a portion is missing. V, J and clone size derive from that table, while D and trimming were established from the DNA sequence. The sample yields tens of thousands of clones, roughly 80% seen once. The specimen sequenced was PBMCs. The receptor was derived from a man aged 25-45 years in good health and CMV-seronegative. V is TRBV28 and J is TRBJ1-4; no definite D call. CDR3 nucleotides: TGTGCCAGCAGTTCCTCTTCCAAACATGCAACTAATGAAAAACTGTTTTTT. This codes for CASSSSSKHATNEKLFF.